The 9 T cell receptor beta chains presented below share a single source sample, sequenced in a study of neurological immune-mediated disorders. TCRdb recomputed calls from the 5' RACE reads with MiXCR, one row per CDR3 protein. The sample carries 90,000 to 100,000 distinct CDR3 sequences, about 3.8% recorded once. The sequenced material came from PBMCs. The receptors originated from a woman between 18 and 29 years old with multiple sclerosis.

This clonotype came up many times. The chain uses TRBV6-5 and TRBJ2-7; D is possibly TRBD1 or TRBD2 (6 bases each). V gave up 6 bases and J gave up 4 bases, with 19 bases separating them. The CDR3 sequence is 15 residues long. Germline CDR1 reads MNHEY; CDR2 reads SVGAGI. Written as DNA, the CDR3 is TGTGCCAGCAGGACCGTAGCGGCAGGGGCATACGAGCAGTACTTC. Translation gives CASRTVAAGAYEQYF.

This clonotype was counted ten times or more. The rearrangement joins TRBV7-2 to TRBJ2-7, with 8 bases lining up with TRBD2. This CDR3 spans 16 amino acids. Germline trimming cut 3 bases from V and 4 bases from J; bases unmatched to any gene: 11. Germline lookup yields CDR1 SGHTA and CDR2 FQGNSA. The CDR3 nucleotides are TGTGCCAGCAGCTTCCATGGGAGCGGGGGCGGATACGAGCAGTACTTC. This sequence encodes CASSFHGSGGGYEQYF. Full variable domain (rest looked up from reference TRBV7-2 and TRBJ2-7): GAGVSQSPSNKVTEKGKDVELRCDPISGHTALYWYRQSLGQGLEFLIYFQGNSAPDKSGLPSDRFSAERTGGSVSTLTIQRTQQEDSAVYLCASSFHGSGGGYEQYFGPGTRLTVT.

This clonotype was seen a handful of times. A much larger clone differs from this one at a single base, so this may be a read error. J is TRBJ2-7 and V is TRBV28; D possibly uses TRBD1 or TRBD2 (5 bases each). Per the germline V gene, CDR1 is MDHEN and CDR2 is SYDVKM. The CDR3 is 12 residues long. CDR3 sequence: CDSRDGSYEQYF. Here the CDR3 DNA reads TGTGACAGCCGGGACGGATCCTACGAGCAGTACTTC.

This clonotype was counted at least ten times. The chain joins TRBV4-1 to TRBJ2-1, with no clear D. The CDR3 contains 13 residues. Trimming shortened V by 1 base and J by 10 bases, and 11 bases separated the two germline ends. Germline V lookup: CDR1 MGHRA, CDR2 YSYEKL. The CDR3 protein is CASSQVLELEQFF. In nucleotides, the CDR3 is TGCGCCAGCAGCCAAGTATTAGAACTAGAGCAGTTCTTC.

Ten or more counts support this clonotype. The chain has TRBV6-1 and TRBJ2-5; 9 bases align to TRBD1. This CDR3 contains 13 residues. With V trimmed by 6 bases and J by 4 bases, 3 bases remained unmatched. Germline V gene sequence: CDR1 MNHNS, CDR2 SASEGT. Written as DNA, the CDR3 is TGTGCCAGCAGGGGACAGGGTGCAGAGACCCAGTACTTC. Translating it yields CASRGQGAETQYF.

This clonotype was counted many times. The chain employs TRBV11-2 and TRBJ2-1; 12 bases are a match to TRBD1. This CDR3 is 16 amino acids long. The V gene end was trimmed by 5 bases and the J gene end by 7 bases; junction bases not matched to a gene: 9. Germline loops: CDR1 SGHAT, CDR2 FQNNGV. Written as DNA, the CDR3 is TGTGCCAGCAGCGCCTGGGACAGGGGGCGTCGGAATGAGCAGTTCTTC. It yields the protein CASSAWDRGRRNEQFF.

This clonotype was seen repeatedly, ten times or more. V usage is TRBV6-2 or TRBV6-3 and J usage is TRBJ2-7; 7 positions agree with TRBD1. Looked up from germline, CDR1 is MNHEY and CDR2 is SVGEGT. Losses at the gene ends were 7 bases for V and 6 bases for J; bases not matched to a gene: 21. The CDR3 consists of 17 residues. In nucleotides, the CDR3 is TGTGCCAGCACCTACGGGACAGACTTCCCCCGGTGGGGCGAGCAGTACTTC. Its protein product is CASTYGTDFPRWGEQYF.

This clonotype was counted many times. This chain uses TRBV5-1 with TRBJ2-1; TRBD2 agrees at 10 bases. Germline loops: CDR1 SGHRS, CDR2 YFSETQ. The CDR3 extends over 15 amino acids. Trimming took 3 bases from V and 5 from J; bases not matched to a gene: 5. The CDR3 region has the DNA TGCGCCAGCAGCTACGCTAGCGGGAGTAACAATGAGCAGTTCTTC. It yields the protein CASSYASGSNNEQFF. The full variable domain, rest sourced from reference TRBV5-1 and TRBJ2-1, is KAGVTQTPRYLIKTRGQQVTLSCSPISGHRSVSWYQQTPGQGLQFLFEYFSETQRNKGNFPGRFSGRQFSNSRSEMNVSTLELGDSALYLCASSYASGSNNEQFFGPGTRLTVL.

This clonotype was detected ten times or more. The chain links TRBV2 to TRBJ2-7; perhaps TRBD2 as D (6 bases). Germline V gene lookup returns CDR1 SNHLY and CDR2 FYNNEI. The length of the CDR3 is 14 residues. Trimming took 6 bases from V and 6 from J, leaving 18 bases between them. The CDR3 DNA is TGTGCCAGCAGCGTCGCGAGACTAGTAGCCGAGCAGTACTTC. Translation: CASSVARLVAEQYF.